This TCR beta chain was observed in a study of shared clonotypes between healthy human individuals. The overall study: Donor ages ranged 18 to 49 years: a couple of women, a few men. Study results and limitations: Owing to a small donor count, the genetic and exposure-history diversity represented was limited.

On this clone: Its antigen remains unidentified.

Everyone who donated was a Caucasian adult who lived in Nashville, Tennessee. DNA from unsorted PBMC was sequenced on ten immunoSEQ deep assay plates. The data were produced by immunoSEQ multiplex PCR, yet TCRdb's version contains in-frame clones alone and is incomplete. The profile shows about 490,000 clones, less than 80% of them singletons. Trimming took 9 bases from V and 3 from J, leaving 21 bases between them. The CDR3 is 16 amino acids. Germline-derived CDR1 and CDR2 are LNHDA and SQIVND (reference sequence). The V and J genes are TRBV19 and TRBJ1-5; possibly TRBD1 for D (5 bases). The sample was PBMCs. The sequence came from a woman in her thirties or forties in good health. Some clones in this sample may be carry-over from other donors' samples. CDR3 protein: CASLYSTDRYNQPQHF. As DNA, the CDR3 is TGTGCCAGCCTCTATAGCACCGACAGATACAATCAGCCCCAGCATTTT.